This T cell receptor (beta chain) was sequenced in a study of T cell changes during pregnancy in multiple sclerosis. Assay used: immunoSEQ multiplex PCR; TCRdb lists only in-frame clones, some missing. The data contain about 57,000 clones, about 88% of them singletons. This CDR3 comprises 14 residues. Trimming cost V 4 bases and J 9 bases; bases outside gene matches: 7. The germline V gene has CDR1 SGHRS and CDR2 YFSETQ. The chain uses TRBV5-1 and TRBJ2-2; 9 bases agree with TRBD1. The material sequenced was peripheral blood, taken after pregnancy. This clonotype originated in a female donor with multiple sclerosis, enrolled in a pregnancy study. DNA of the CDR3: TGCGCCAGCAGCCAATTACAGGGGGCCCGGGAGCTGTTTTTT. Residues: CASSQLQGARELFF.